This T cell receptor (beta chain) is drawn from a study of spatial heterogeneity in lung cancer. On each TCR cDNA molecule, a unique molecular identifier was present. TCRdb recomputed calls from the 5' RACE reads with MiXCR, one row per CDR3 protein. Among just under 1,500 distinct CDR3 sequences, about a fifth were seen once, and the ten largest hold about 54%. Time point indicated: sample taken at primary tumor resection. Patients with untreated early-stage non-small cell lung cancer, numbering some 72, were the donors. The study sequenced unsorted whole RNA from tumor, nontumor lung or frozen PBMC. General study results and limits: Ubiquitous and regional nonsynonymous mutation counts were tracked by ubiquitous and regional expanded TCR counts, respectively. Tumors with more nonsynonymous mutations had more expanded intratumoral alpha and beta TCRs.

This CDR3 has 15 residues. V was pared by 3 bases and J by 4 bases, with 7 bases of the junction left unmatched. Germline values: CDR1 SGHKS, CDR2 YYEKEE (reference sequence). This clonotype was counted ten times or more. What it recognizes is unknown. The genes are TRBV5-5 and TRBJ1-5, with TRBD1 matching over 7 bases. The TCR originated in a male donor with early-stage non-small cell lung cancer. Sequencing was performed on lung tumor tissue, taken at surgery. CDR3: CASSWRGGANQPQHF. CDR3 nucleotides: TGTGCCAGCAGCTGGAGAGGGGGCGCGAATCAGCCCCAGCATTTT.